These T cell receptor beta chains were read from a single sample in a study of regulatory T cells. The method was immunoSEQ multiplex PCR; TCRdb's version includes in-frame clones alone and lacks a portion of them. Of some 9,100 clones detected, approximately 87% appear once; the ten largest clones hold over 9.5%. The sample consisted of CD8+ T cells sorted from blood. These receptors all come from a person between 18 and 30 years old with CD3G deficiency. Each CDR3 is given without its conserved first and last residue. D genes are given only for firm matches.

V,D,J,CDR3
TRBV6-1,.,TRBJ1-4,ASRARGWQEKLF
TRBV7-9,TRBD1,TRBJ2-1,ASSTTGSSYNEQF
TRBV28,TRBD2,TRBJ2-7,ASSPRTSGSSYEQY
TRBV10-3,.,TRBJ2-7,AISDPGLGSYEQY
TRBV10-2,.,TRBJ2-7,ASSPGSAAEQY
TRBV7-9,TRBD2,TRBJ2-7,ASSLTSSGASYEQY
TRBV4-1,.,TRBJ2-1,ASSLDPDYNEQF
TRBV7-9,.,TRBJ2-6,ASSLVSGANVLT
TRBV30,.,TRBJ2-3,AWSVHLGGGGDTDTQY
TRBV19,TRBD2,TRBJ2-7,ASSIGWGGTYEQY
TRBV28,.,TRBJ1-2,ASSQAANYGYT
TRBV28,TRBD1,TRBJ1-4,ASQSTGGSNEKLF
TRBV6-1,TRBD1,TRBJ2-2,ASSTTGAGELF
TRBV6-1,.,TRBJ1-1,ASSDRLSTEAF
TRBV6-6,.,TRBJ2-3,ASDDGVTQY
TRBV19,.,TRBJ2-2,ASSIKVWQLNTGELF
TRBV30,.,TRBJ2-1,AWRARGHNEQF
TRBV5-1,.,TRBJ1-2,ASSLWTGANYGYT
TRBV7-8,TRBD1,TRBJ2-7,ASSSRTGALGYEQY
TRBV5-1,.,TRBJ2-2,ASRGGTGELF
TRBV5-8,TRBD2,TRBJ2-3,ASSRWASGSGTDTQY
TRBV28,TRBD1,TRBJ2-1,ASSSGTGEYNEQF
TRBV19,.,TRBJ2-2,ASGFTGELF
TRBV2,.,TRBJ2-3,ASSEAPLGQRTTDTQY
TRBV5-1,TRBD2,TRBJ2-1,ASSLTTSGRNEQF
TRBV5-5,.,TRBJ1-5,ASSRGRTNQPQH
TRBV6-1,.,TRBJ1-1,ASSEFSGNTEAF
TRBV28,.,TRBJ2-7,ASSGTRGNEQY
TRBV28,.,TRBJ2-2,ASSFLNTGELF
TRBV27,.,TRBJ1-5,ASSLGMHQPQH
TRBV4-1,.,TRBJ2-7,ASSQEPSGTYEQY
TRBV28,.,TRBJ1-5,ASSDPTDEPQH
TRBV7-9,.,TRBJ2-7,ASSSASDAYEQY